Below, 32 T cell receptor beta chains from the same sample are listed, as sequenced in a study of T cells expressing NK-cell markers. Using the 5' RACE reads, TCRdb records one entry per CDR3 protein without DNA. The sample has a few hundred thousand distinct CDR3 sequences. Sequencing was carried out using blood T cells: a sorted CD56 or NKG2C T cell subset, CD4+ or CD8+ T cells, or bulk PBMC T cells (not recorded which). Receptors originate from a young man in good health.

The J gene is TRBJ2-7, the V gene TRBV15; TCRdb proposes TRBD2, but this gene call is untestable without DNA. In germline, CDR1 is LNHNV, CDR2 YYDKDF (reference sequence). The CDR3 consists of 16 residues. CDR3 residues: CATSRGSGRENYEQYF.

The V gene is TRBV5-1, the J gene TRBJ1-2. The CDR3 spans 14 residues. Germline V CDR1 and CDR2: SGHRS, YFSETQ. The CDR3 reads CASSLEQYNYGYTF. Variable domain in full (rest from reference TRBV5-1 and TRBJ1-2): KAGVTQTPRYLIKTRGQQVTLSCSPISGHRSVSWYQQTPGQGLQFLFEYFSETQRNKGNFPGRFSGRQFSNSRSEMNVSTLELGDSALYLCASSLEQYNYGYTFGSGTRLTVV.

V and J are TRBV12-3 or TRBV12-4 and TRBJ2-4; TCRdb's D call of TRBD2 is untestable without DNA. The length of the CDR3 is 13 residues. The CDR3 loop reads CATSLGAKNIQYF.

The chain uses TRBV18 and TRBJ2-4; TCRdb reports TRBD2, a call that lacks DNA to check it against. Germline V gene data show CDR1 as KGHSH and CDR2 as LQKENI. CDR3 length: 14 amino acids. This CDR3 reads CASSPRRSENIQYF.

This rearrangement joins TRBV5-1 to TRBJ2-1. This CDR3 has 15 residues. The germline gives CDR1 SGHRS, CDR2 YFSETQ. The CDR3 loop reads CASSLALGSYNEQFF. The full variable domain, completed using reference TRBV5-1 and TRBJ2-1, is KAGVTQTPRYLIKTRGQQVTLSCSPISGHRSVSWYQQTPGQGLQFLFEYFSETQRNKGNFPGRFSGRQFSNSRSEMNVSTLELGDSALYLCASSLALGSYNEQFFGPGTRLTVL.

The chain is built from TRBV29-1 and TRBJ2-1. The CDR3 consists of 14 residues. CDR1 is SQVTM and CDR2 is ANQGSEA in the germline V gene. CDR3: CSVDGESSYNEQFF.

This CDR3 is CASRSGTGGGNQPQHF. The J gene is TRBJ1-5, the V gene TRBV6-1; absent DNA, TCRdb's TRBD1 call cannot be checked. Looked up from germline, CDR1 is MNHNS and CDR2 is SASEGT. The CDR3 has 16 amino acids.

This sequence joins TRBV12-3 or TRBV12-4 and TRBJ2-1. This CDR3 is 13 amino acids long. Here the CDR3 reads CASSLSFAEEQFF.

This chain uses TRBV6-2 or TRBV6-3 with TRBJ2-7. The germline V gene has CDR1 MNHEY and CDR2 SVGEGT. The CDR3 runs to 14 residues. This CDR3 is CASRPPTASYEQYF.

V gene TRBV6-1 combines with J gene TRBJ2-3; TCRdb lists TRBD1, though no DNA is available to test this call. This CDR3 spans 17 amino acids. Germline CDR1 MNHNS, CDR2 SASEGT. The CDR3 region is CASSLVQGTTSTDTQYF.

This sequence joins TRBV20-1 and TRBJ2-1; the TCRdb D gene call, TRBD2, has no DNA to confirm it. The CDR3 sequence is 13 residues long. Germline lookup yields CDR1 DFQATT and CDR2 SNEGSKA (reference sequence). CDR3: CSAESGRENEQFF.

The chain couples TRBV5-6 to TRBJ2-4; TCRdb's D call of TRBD2 is untestable without DNA. The length of the CDR3 is 13 residues. Germline V CDR1 and CDR2: SGHDT, YYEEEE. The CDR3 sequence is CASSLAGANIQYF.

The chain's CDR3 is CAWAYSTGGWGEQFF. The gene calls are TRBV30 and TRBJ2-1; TCRdb's D call of TRBD2 is untestable without DNA. The CDR3 totals 15 residues. Germline V gene data show CDR1 as GTSNPN and CDR2 as SVGIG (reference sequence). The variable domain in full, with the rest retrieved from reference TRBV30 and TRBJ2-1, is SQTIHQWPATLVQPVGSPLSLECTVEGTSNPNLYWYRQAAGRGLQLLFYSVGIGQISSEVPQNLSASRPQDRQFILSSKKLLLSDSGFYLCAWAYSTGGWGEQFFGPGTRLTVL.

CDR3 sequence: CASSTSIRGETQYF. The chain recombines TRBV11-2 with TRBJ2-5; TCRdb proposes TRBD1, but this gene call is untestable without DNA. Germline V lookup: CDR1 SGHAT, CDR2 FQNNGV. The CDR3 has 14 amino acids.

The rearrangement joins TRBV3-1 to TRBJ2-1; the TCRdb call, TRBD2, lacks DNA for checking. Germline CDR1 is LGHDT and CDR2 is YNNKEL (reference sequence). The CDR3 is 15 amino acids. The CDR3 reads CASSQLSGRGNEQFF.

This chain connects TRBV20-1 to TRBJ2-5; with no DNA, the TCRdb D assignment of TRBD2 cannot be verified. The CDR3 runs to 17 residues. Germline-derived CDR1 and CDR2 are DFQATT and SNEGSKA (reference sequence). The CDR3 region is CSARGLLGLAGGETQYF.

The gene calls are TRBV12-3 or TRBV12-4 and TRBJ2-3. The CDR3 totals 15 residues. CDR3 in amino acids: CASKTIPISTDTQYF.

The chain carries TRBV29-1 and TRBJ2-7. In germline, CDR1 is SQVTM, CDR2 ANQGSEA. The CDR3 length is 11 residues. The CDR3 loop reads CSVLVLYEQYF.

This chain links TRBV5-1 with TRBJ2-1; TCRdb reports TRBD2, a call that lacks DNA to check it against. The CDR3 is 16 amino acids. Germline V lookup: CDR1 SGHRS, CDR2 YFSETQ. This chain's CDR3 is CASSFPSGKSYNEQFF.

The V gene is TRBV5-4, the J gene TRBJ2-7. Germline loops: CDR1 SGHNT, CDR2 YYREEE (reference sequence). The CDR3 contains 13 residues. The CDR3 loop reads CASSLGPAGEQYF.

This sequence joins TRBV20-1 and TRBJ1-6; the D call from TCRdb, TRBD1, cannot be confirmed without DNA. The V gene's germline CDR1 is DFQATT and CDR2 SNEGSKA (reference sequence). The CDR3 has 12 amino acids. Here the CDR3 reads CSARERGSPLHF.

This chain uses TRBV12-3 or TRBV12-4 with TRBJ1-1. The CDR3 runs 13 residues. CDR3 amino acids: CASSKFEGTEAFF.

The chain joins TRBV18 to TRBJ2-1. The germline V gene has CDR1 KGHSH and CDR2 LQKENI. This CDR3 spans 16 amino acids. This CDR3 is CASSPPPGSSYNEQFF.

This chain connects TRBV18 to TRBJ2-7; TCRdb outputs TRBD1, but without DNA this stays unchecked. This CDR3 spans 16 amino acids. CDR1 is KGHSH and CDR2 is LQKENI in the germline V gene. CDR3 amino acids: CASSPPPGQGAREQYF.

The rearrangement links TRBV28 to TRBJ2-5; TCRdb calls TRBD1, which cannot be checked without DNA. The CDR3 loop spans 16 amino acids. CDR1 is MDHEN and CDR2 is SYDVKM in the germline V gene. CDR3 amino acids: CASSSMRDRLQETQYF.

V and J are TRBV4-1 and TRBJ2-3; TCRdb returns TRBD1, unconfirmable since there is no DNA. The CDR3 sequence is 14 residues long. Germline V gene data show CDR1 as MGHRA and CDR2 as YSYEKL. This chain's CDR3 is CASSQFQGSDTQYF.

V gene TRBV10-2 combines with J gene TRBJ2-1; TCRdb's D call of TRBD2 is untestable without DNA. Germline V gene sequence: CDR1 WSHSY, CDR2 SAAADI. The CDR3 has 16 amino acids. The CDR3 protein is CAISRGGSASYNEQFF.

The chain is built from TRBV6-2 or TRBV6-3 and TRBJ1-1; checking the TCRdb D call of TRBD1 is not possible without DNA. The CDR3 has 12 residues. Per the germline V gene, CDR1 is MNHEY and CDR2 is SVGEGT. This chain's CDR3 is CASSSRDRTAFF.

This chain uses TRBV18 with TRBJ1-4; TCRdb proposes TRBD1, but this gene call is untestable without DNA. This CDR3 is 15 amino acids long. Germline V gene lookup returns CDR1 KGHSH and CDR2 LQKENI. The CDR3 sequence is CASSPPGTANEKLFF.

The CDR3 region is CASSPRLAGGRFSRETQYF. This chain connects TRBV12-3 or TRBV12-4 to TRBJ2-5; as DNA is missing, the TRBD2 call by TCRdb cannot be tested. The CDR3 is made up of 19 amino acids.

The gene calls are TRBV5-4 and TRBJ1-4. This CDR3 has 12 amino acids. CDR1 and CDR2 (germline): SGHNT, YYREEE (reference sequence). CDR3 in amino acids: CASSLKNEKLFF. Full variable domain (rest looked up from reference TRBV5-4 and TRBJ1-4): ETGVTQSPTHLIKTRGQQVTLRCSSQSGHNTVSWYQQALGQGPQFIFQYYREEENGRGNFPPRFSGLQFPNYSSELNVNALELDDSALYLCASSLKNEKLFFGSGTQLSVL.

The chain has TRBV9 and TRBJ1-5; TCRdb's D gene call, TRBD1, goes unchecked for lack of DNA. The CDR3 is 15 residues long. CDR1 is SGDLS and CDR2 is YYNGEE in the germline V gene. CDR3 sequence reads: CASSPGQGGNQPQHF.